The text below deals with one TCR beta chain. The antigen remains undetermined. This specimen comes from a study of CD8 T cells in Susac syndrome. Broader study findings: No clonal expansion appeared among CD4+ T cells in Susac patients.

Random-hexamer reverse transcription was applied to roughly 0.45 to 1 ug RNA. MiXCR was run by TCRdb on the immunoSEQ multiplex PCR reads, yielding one entry per CDR3 protein. This sample has about 210,000 distinct CDR3 sequences, with 85% to 95% found just once. Germline CDR1 is SGHVS and CDR2 is FNYEAQ. V was clipped by 4 bases and J by 0 bases, with 12 bases between them. The CDR3 runs to 16 residues. The source is a human donor with Susac syndrome. The V gene is TRBV7-6, the J gene TRBJ1-4; no clear D gene. The sample taken for sequencing was CD4+ T cells from PBMCs. The CDR3 DNA follows: TGTGCCAGCAGCTATGGCAGAGTAGCAACTAATGAAAAACTGTTTTTT. Its protein product is CASSYGRVATNEKLFF.